Described below is a single T cell receptor (beta chain) sequence and its context. Its target is not known. Amplification used 60 Vbeta primers and 13 Jbeta primers. The protocol was immunoSEQ multiplex PCR, while the TCRdb copy is restricted to in-frame clones and leaves out a portion. This table holds about 65,000 clones. At sampling all donors were nominally healthy, likely with unrecorded immune exposures. The CDR3 is 15 amino acids. CDR1 and CDR2 (germline): WSHSY, SAAADI. The V gene lost 8 bases and the J gene lost 0 bases, with 15 bases spanning the gap. This sample stems from a study of cytomegalovirus exposure and HLA in healthy donors. Overall study results and limits: About 180 TCR beta chains were listed as cytomegalovirus-associated. Earlier analysis looked at TCR beta V segments, and most were productive about 90% or about 30% of the time. In a later analysis, TCR association rates varied by HLA locus: DRB1 most, HLA-C fewest.

The material sequenced was PBMCs. This sequence joins TRBV10-2 and TRBJ2-3; maybe TRBD1 (6 bases). The TCR was taken from a boy younger than 18 in good health and CMV-seronegative. The CDR3 sequence: CASARGGASTDTQYF. The DNA of the CDR3 is TGCGCCAGCGCCCGTGGGGGCGCTAGCACAGATACGCAGTATTTT.